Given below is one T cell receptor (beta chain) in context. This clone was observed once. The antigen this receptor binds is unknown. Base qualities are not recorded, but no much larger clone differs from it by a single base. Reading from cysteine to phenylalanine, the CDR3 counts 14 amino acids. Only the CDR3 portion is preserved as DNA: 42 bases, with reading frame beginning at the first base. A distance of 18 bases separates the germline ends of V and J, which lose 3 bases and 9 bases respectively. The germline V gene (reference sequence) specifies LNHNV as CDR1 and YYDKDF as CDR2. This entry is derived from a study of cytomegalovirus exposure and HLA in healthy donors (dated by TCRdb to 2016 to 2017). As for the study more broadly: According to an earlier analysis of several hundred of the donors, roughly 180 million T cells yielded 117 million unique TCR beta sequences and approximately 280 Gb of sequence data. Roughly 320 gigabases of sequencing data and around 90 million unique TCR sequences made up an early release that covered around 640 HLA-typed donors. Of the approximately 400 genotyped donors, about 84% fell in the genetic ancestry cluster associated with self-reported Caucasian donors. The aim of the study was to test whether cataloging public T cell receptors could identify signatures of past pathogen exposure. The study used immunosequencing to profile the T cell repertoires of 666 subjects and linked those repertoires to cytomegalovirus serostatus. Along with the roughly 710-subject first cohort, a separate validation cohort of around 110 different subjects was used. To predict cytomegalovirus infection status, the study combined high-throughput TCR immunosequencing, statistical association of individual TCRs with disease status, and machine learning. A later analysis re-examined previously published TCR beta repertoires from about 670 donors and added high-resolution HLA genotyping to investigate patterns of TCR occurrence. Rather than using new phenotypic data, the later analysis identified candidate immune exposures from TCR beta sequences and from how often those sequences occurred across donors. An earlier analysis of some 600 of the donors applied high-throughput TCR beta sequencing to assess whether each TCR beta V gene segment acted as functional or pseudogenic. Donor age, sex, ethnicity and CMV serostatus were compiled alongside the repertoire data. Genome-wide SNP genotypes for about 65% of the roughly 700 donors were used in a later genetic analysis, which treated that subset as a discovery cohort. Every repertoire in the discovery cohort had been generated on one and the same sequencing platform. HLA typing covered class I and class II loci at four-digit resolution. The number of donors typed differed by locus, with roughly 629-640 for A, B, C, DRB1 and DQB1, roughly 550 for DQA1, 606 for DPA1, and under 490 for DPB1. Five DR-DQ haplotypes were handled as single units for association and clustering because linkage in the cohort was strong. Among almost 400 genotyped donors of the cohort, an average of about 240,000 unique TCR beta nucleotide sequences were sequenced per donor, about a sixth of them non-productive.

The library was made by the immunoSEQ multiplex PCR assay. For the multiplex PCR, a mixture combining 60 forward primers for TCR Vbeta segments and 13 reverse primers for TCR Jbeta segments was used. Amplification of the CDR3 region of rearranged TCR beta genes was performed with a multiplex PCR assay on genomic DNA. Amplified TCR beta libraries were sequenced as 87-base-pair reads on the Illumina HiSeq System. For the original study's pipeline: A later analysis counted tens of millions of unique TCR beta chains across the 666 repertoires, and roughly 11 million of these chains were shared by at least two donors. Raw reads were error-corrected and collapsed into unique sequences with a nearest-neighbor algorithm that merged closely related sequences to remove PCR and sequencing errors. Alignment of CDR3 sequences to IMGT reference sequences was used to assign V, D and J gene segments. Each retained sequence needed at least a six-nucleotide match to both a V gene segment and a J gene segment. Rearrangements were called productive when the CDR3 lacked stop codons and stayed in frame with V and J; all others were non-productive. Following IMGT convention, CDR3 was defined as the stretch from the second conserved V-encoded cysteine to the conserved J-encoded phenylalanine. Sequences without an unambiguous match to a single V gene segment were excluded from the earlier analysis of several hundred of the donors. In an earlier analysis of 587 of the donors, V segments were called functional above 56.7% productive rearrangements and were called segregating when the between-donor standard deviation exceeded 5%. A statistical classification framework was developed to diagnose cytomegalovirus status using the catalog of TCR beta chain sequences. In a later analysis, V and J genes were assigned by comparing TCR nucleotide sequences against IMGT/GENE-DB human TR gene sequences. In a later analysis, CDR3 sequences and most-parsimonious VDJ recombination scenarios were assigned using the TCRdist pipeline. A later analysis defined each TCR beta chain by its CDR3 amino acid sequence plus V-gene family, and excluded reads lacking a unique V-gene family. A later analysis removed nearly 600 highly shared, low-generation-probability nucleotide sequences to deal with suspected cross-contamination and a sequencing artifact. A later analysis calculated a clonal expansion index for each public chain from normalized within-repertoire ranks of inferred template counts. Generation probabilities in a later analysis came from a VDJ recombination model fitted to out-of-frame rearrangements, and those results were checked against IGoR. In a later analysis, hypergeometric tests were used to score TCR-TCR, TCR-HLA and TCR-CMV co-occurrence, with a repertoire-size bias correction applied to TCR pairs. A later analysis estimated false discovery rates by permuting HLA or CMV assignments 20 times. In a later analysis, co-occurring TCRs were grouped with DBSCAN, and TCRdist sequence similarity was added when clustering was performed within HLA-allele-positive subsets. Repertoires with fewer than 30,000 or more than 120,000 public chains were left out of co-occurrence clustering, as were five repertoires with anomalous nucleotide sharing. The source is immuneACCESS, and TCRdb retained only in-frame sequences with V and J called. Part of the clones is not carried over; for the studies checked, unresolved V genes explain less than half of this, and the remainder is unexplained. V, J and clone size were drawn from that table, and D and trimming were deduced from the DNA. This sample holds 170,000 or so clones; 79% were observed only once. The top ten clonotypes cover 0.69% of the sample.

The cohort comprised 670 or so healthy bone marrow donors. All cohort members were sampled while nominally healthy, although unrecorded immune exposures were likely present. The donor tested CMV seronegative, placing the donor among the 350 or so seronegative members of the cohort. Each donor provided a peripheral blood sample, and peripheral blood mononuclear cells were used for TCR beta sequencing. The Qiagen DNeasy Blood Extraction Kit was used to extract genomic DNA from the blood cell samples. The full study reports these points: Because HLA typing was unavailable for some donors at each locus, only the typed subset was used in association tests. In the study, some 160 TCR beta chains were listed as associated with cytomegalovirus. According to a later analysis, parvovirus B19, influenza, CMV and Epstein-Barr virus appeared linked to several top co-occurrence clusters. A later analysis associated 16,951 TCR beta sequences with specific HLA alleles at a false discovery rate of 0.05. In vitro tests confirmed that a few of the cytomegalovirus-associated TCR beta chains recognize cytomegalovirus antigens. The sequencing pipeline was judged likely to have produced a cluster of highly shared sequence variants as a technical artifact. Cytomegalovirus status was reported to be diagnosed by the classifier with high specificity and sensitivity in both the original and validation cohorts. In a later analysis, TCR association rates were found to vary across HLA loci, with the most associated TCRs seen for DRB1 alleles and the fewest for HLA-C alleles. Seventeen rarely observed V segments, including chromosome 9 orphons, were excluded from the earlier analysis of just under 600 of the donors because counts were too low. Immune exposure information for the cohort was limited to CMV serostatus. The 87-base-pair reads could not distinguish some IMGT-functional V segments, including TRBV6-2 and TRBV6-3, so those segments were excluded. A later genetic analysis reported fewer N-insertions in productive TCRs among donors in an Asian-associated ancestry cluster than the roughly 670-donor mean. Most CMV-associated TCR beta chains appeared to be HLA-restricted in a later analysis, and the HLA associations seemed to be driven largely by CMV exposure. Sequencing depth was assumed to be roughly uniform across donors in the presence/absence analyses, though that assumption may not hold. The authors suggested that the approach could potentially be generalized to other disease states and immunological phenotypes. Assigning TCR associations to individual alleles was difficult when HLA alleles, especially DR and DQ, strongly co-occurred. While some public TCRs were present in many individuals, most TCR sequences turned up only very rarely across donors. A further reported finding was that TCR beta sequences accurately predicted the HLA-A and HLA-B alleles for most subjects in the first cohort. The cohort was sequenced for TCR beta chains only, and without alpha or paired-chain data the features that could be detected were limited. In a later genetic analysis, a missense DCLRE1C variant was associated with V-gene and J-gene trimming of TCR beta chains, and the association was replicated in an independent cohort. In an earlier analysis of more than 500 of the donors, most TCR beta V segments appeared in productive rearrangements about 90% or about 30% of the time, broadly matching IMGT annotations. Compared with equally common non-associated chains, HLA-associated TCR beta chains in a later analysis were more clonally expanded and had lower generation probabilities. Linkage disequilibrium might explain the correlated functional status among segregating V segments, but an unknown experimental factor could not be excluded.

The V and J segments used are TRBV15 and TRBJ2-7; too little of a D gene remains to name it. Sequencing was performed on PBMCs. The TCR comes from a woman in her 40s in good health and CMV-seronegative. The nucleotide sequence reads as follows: TGTGCCACCAGCAGCGCCGACTCAGCCTGTCGGCAGTACTTC. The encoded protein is CATSSADSACRQYF.